Below, 19 T cell receptor beta chains from the same sample are listed, as sequenced in a study of T-cell memory formation after mild COVID-19. TCRdb independently ran MiXCR on the 5' RACE reads; one entry per CDR3 protein. The sample holds 200,000 to 300,000 distinct CDR3 sequences, approximately 15% seen once. The sequenced sample consisted of PBMCs or a T cell subset sorted from them (not recorded which). These receptor sequences come from an adult woman who had mild COVID-19 (a few samples of this study predate the infection). Cell type and time point are not known.

This clonotype was counted many times. The chain has TRBV5-5 and TRBJ2-1, with D unresolved. Trimming cost V 2 bases and J 7 bases, with 7 bases left between them. This CDR3 is built from 12 residues. Germline V gives CDR1 SGHKS, CDR2 YYEKEE (reference sequence). Written as DNA, the CDR3 is TGTGCCAGCAGCTTAGTATTGAATGAGCAGTTCTTC. Residues: CASSLVLNEQFF.

This clonotype has a handful of counts. This sequence joins TRBV4-3 and TRBJ2-1, with 14 bases aligning to TRBD2. Germline CDR1 LGHNA, CDR2 YSLEER. The J segment lost 7 bases and the V segment lost 0 bases, leaving 8 bases of the junction unmatched. This CDR3 has 18 residues. The DNA of the CDR3 is TGCGCCAGCAGCCAAGACCCCCCGGGACTAGCGGGAGTGAATGAGCAGTTCTTC. This sequence encodes CASSQDPPGLAGVNEQFF.

This clonotype was observed a single time. The genes are TRBV9 and TRBJ1-1; a weak D match, TRBD1 (6 bases). This CDR3 is built from 15 residues. V lost 4 bases to trimming and J lost 7 bases, with 20 bases between them. Germline V gives CDR1 SGDLS, CDR2 YYNGEE. CDR3 sequence: CASSLKSRGAGEAFF. The CDR3 DNA reads TGTGCCAGCAGCCTCAAGAGTCGGGGGGCGGGTGAAGCTTTCTTT.

The rearrangement joins TRBV5-1 to TRBJ2-1, with 13 bases that match TRBD2. The trim removed 4 bases at V and 9 bases at J, leaving 7 bases unmatched. This CDR3 has 15 amino acids. The V gene's germline CDR1 is SGHRS and CDR2 YFSETQ. CDR3 in amino acids: CASSRGLAGAGEQFF. The CDR3 coding sequence is TGCGCCAGCAGCCGAGGACTAGCGGGAGCGGGTGAGCAGTTCTTC.

This clonotype was found a few times. V usage is TRBV28 and J usage is TRBJ2-7, with D maybe TRBD2 (6 bases). The germline gives CDR1 MDHEN, CDR2 SYDVKM. Trimming removed 7 bases from V and 2 bases from J, with 15 bases in between. The CDR3 is 14 residues long. The CDR3 region is CASTLGGTTYEQYF. The CDR3 region has the DNA TGTGCCAGCACCTTGGGCGGGACCACCTACGAGCAGTACTTC.

This clonotype was seen only a few times. The chain combines TRBV4-2 with TRBJ2-7; tentatively, D is TRBD1 (5 bases). Germline V gene sequence: CDR1 LGHNA, CDR2 YNFKEQ. V gave up 1 base and J gave up 3 bases, with 13 bases separating them. There are 15 residues in the CDR3. For the CDR3, the DNA is TGTGCCAGCAGCCAAGTAGGTCAGGGTTTCTACGAGCAGTACTTC. Translation: CASSQVGQGFYEQYF.

This chain connects TRBV6-5 to TRBJ1-1; 10 bases map to TRBD1. Trimming cost V 5 bases and J 7 bases; bases outside gene matches: 10. CDR1 MNHEY and CDR2 SVGAGI come from the germline V gene. This CDR3 spans 15 amino acids. CDR3 sequence reads: CASSDPGQGRYEAFF. CDR3 coding DNA: TGTGCCAGCAGTGACCCGGGACAGGGGCGCTATGAAGCTTTCTTT.

The V call is TRBV11-2, the J call TRBJ2-1; unclear D gene. V dropped 5 bases and J dropped 8 bases, with 22 bases sitting between them. The CDR3 is 16 amino acids. Germline assignment: CDR1 SGHAT and CDR2 FQNNGV. The CDR3: CASSPSLGGLKDEQFF. The CDR3 DNA is TGTGCCAGCAGCCCCAGCCTAGGTGGGTTGAAGGATGAGCAGTTCTTC.

The genes are TRBV6-5 and TRBJ1-2; D perhaps matches TRBD1 (5 bases). The V end lost 5 bases, the J end lost 6 bases, and 22 bases lay between the germline ends. The CDR3 has 16 amino acids. The germline gives CDR1 MNHEY, CDR2 SVGAGI. The CDR3 DNA sequence: TGTGCCAGCAGTCCCATCGGTCGTCAGGGCGGGCATGGCTACACCTTC. It yields the protein CASSPIGRQGGHGYTF.

This clonotype was picked up many times. The chain recombines TRBV7-9 with TRBJ2-7; the D call may be TRBD1 or TRBD2 (5 bases each). Germline assignment: CDR1 SEHNR and CDR2 FQNEAQ (reference sequence). With 1 base removed from V and 0 bases from J, the gap between germline ends came to 7 bases. The CDR3 extends over 14 amino acids. CDR3 in DNA: TGTGCCAGCAGCTTAGAGGGGAGCTCCTACGAGCAGTACTTC. Translated: CASSLEGSSYEQYF.

The chain recombines TRBV5-4 with TRBJ1-1; no reliable D call. Germline lookup yields CDR1 SGHNT and CDR2 YYREEE (reference sequence). CDR3 size: 16 residues. Trimming took 6 bases from V and 1 from J, leaving 19 bases between them. In DNA, the CDR3 is TGTGCCAGCAACCCTGGTGGAGGGCGAGGGAACACTGAAGCTTTCTTT. The encoded protein is CASNPGGGRGNTEAFF.

This clonotype has ten or more counts. The gene calls are TRBV7-8 and TRBJ2-7, with 7 bases identical to TRBD2. V dropped 3 bases and J dropped 4; count of bases not matched to a gene: 6. Germline CDR1 is SGHVS and CDR2 is FQNEAQ. The CDR3 has 14 amino acids. For the CDR3, the DNA is TGTGCCAGCAGCTTTGCGGGAGCGGGGTACGAGCAGTACTTC. Its protein product is CASSFAGAGYEQYF.

The chain employs TRBV5-1 and TRBJ1-5; 8 bases fit TRBD1. The germline V gene has CDR1 SGHRS and CDR2 YFSETQ. V dropped 5 bases and J dropped 5; count of bases not matched to a gene: 3. This CDR3 spans 13 amino acids. This CDR3 is CASSRDRYQPQHF. CDR3 DNA sequence: TGCGCCAGCAGTCGGGACAGGTATCAGCCCCAGCATTTT.

V usage is TRBV4-2 and J usage is TRBJ2-7; TRBD2 matches at 10 bases. Germline V gene data show CDR1 as LGHNA and CDR2 as YNFKEQ. The CDR3 is 17 amino acids. The junction had 7 bases not matched to a gene; V was cut back by 1 base and J by 1 base. For the CDR3, the DNA is TGTGCCAGCAGCCAAGGGTCAGCGGGGGGGCCTTCCTACGAGCAGTACTTC. Protein sequence: CASSQGSAGGPSYEQYF.

The V gene is TRBV28, the J gene TRBJ1-2; TRBD1 matches at 8 bases. The CDR3 consists of 15 residues. V trimming: 3 bases; J trimming: 8 bases; junction bases outside the gene matches: 11. CDR1 and CDR2 from the germline V gene are MDHEN and SYDVKM. The DNA for the CDR3 is TGTGCCAGCAGTTTCCGGACAGGGTTGTTCTACGGCTACACCTTC. It specifies CASSFRTGLFYGYTF.

The genes are TRBV2 and TRBJ2-7; 7 bases match TRBD2. J lost 3 bases, V lost 8 bases, and 1 base had no gene match. The CDR3 runs 11 residues. Germline V gene data show CDR1 as SNHLY and CDR2 as FYNNEI. Written as DNA, the CDR3 is TGTGCCAGCGCGGGGGACTACGAGCAGTACTTC. Its translation is CASAGDYEQYF.

The chain combines TRBV12-3 or TRBV12-4 with TRBJ1-2; no clear D gene. V was cut by 3 bases and J by 8 bases, with 13 bases left in between. This CDR3 is built from 13 residues. CDR3 coding DNA: TGTGCCAGCAGTTTGGTTCCGTCTGCGGGCTACACCTTC. This gives the protein CASSLVPSAGYTF.

This clonotype has more than one count but fewer than ten. The chain has TRBV6-5 and TRBJ2-1; TRBD2 matches at 9 bases. In germline, CDR1 is MNHEY, CDR2 SVGAGI. This CDR3 is built from 18 residues. Trimming at V came to 0 bases and at J to 0 bases, leaving 6 bases not matched to a gene. In DNA form, the CDR3 reads TGTGCCAGCAGTTACTCTAGGACTAGCGTAAGCTCCTACAATGAGCAGTTCTTC. Translated: CASSYSRTSVSSYNEQFF.

The chain is built from TRBV7-9 and TRBJ2-5; tentative D call: TRBD2 (6 bases). Germline lookup yields CDR1 SEHNR and CDR2 FQNEAQ (reference sequence). CDR3 length equals 15 residues. The ends were cut back, 4 bases at V and 3 bases at J, with 15 bases in the middle. CDR3 protein: CASSSDLTSEETQYF. The CDR3 region has the DNA TGTGCCAGCAGCTCGGACCTGACTAGTGAAGAGACCCAGTACTTC.